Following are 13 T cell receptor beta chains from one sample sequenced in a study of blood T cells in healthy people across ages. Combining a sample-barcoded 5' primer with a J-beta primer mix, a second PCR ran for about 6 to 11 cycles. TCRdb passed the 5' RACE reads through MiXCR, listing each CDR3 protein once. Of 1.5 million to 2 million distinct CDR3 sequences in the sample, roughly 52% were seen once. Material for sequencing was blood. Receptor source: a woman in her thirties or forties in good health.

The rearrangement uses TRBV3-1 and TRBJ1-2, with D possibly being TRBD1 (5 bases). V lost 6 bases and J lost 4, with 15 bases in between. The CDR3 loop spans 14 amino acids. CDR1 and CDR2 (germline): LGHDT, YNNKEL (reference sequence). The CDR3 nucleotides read TGTGCCAGCAGACCACCGGGACTTACCTATGGCTACACCTTC. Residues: CASRPPGLTYGYTF. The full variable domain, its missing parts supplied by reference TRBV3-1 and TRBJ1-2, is DTAVSQTPKYLVTQMGNDKSIKCEQNLGHDTMYWYKQDSKKFLKIMFSYNNKELIINETVPNRFSPKSPDKAHLNLHINSLELGDSAVYFCASRPPGLTYGYTFGSGTRLTVV.

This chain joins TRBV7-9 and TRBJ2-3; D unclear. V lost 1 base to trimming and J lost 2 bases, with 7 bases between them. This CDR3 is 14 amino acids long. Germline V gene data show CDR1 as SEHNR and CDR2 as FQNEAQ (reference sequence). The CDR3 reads CASSLGSPTDTQYF. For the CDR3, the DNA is TGTGCCAGCAGCTTAGGCTCCCCCACAGATACGCAGTATTTT.

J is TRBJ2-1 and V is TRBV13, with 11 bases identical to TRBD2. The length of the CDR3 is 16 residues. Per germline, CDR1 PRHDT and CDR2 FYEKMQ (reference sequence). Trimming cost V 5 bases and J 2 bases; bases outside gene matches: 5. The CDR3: CASSGYSGGAYNEQFF. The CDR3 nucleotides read TGTGCCAGCAGCGGGTATAGCGGGGGGGCCTACAATGAGCAGTTCTTC.

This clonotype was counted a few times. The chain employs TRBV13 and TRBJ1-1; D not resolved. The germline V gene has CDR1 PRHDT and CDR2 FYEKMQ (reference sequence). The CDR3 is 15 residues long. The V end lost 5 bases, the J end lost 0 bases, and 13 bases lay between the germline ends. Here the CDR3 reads CASSPLWQVNTEAFF. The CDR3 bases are TGTGCCAGCAGCCCCCTCTGGCAGGTGAACACTGAAGCTTTCTTT.

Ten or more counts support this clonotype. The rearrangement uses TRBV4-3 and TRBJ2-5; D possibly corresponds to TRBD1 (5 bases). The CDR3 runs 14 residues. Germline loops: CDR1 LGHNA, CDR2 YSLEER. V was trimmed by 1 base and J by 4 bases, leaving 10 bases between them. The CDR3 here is CASSQGGGLETQYF. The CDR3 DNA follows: TGCGCCAGCAGCCAAGGGGGCGGTTTAGAGACCCAGTACTTC.

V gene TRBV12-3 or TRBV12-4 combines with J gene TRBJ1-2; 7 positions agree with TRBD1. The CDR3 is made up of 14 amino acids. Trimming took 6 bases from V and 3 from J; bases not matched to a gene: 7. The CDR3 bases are TGTGCCAGCAGGCTAACAGGGGTAGACTATGGCTACACCTTC. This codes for CASRLTGVDYGYTF.

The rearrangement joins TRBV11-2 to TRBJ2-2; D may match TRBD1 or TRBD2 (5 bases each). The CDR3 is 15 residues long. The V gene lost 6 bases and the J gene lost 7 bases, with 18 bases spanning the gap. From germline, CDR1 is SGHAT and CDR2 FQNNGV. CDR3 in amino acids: CASSPGTVAGGELFF. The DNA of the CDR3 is TGTGCCAGCAGTCCCGGGACCGTGGCCGGCGGGGAGCTGTTTTTT.

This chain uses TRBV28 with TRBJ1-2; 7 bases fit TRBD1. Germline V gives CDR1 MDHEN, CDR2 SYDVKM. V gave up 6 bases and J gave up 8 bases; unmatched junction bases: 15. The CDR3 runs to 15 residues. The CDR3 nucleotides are TGTGCCAGCAGACCGCCGACAGGGACGCCGTGGGGCTACACCTTC. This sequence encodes CASRPPTGTPWGYTF.

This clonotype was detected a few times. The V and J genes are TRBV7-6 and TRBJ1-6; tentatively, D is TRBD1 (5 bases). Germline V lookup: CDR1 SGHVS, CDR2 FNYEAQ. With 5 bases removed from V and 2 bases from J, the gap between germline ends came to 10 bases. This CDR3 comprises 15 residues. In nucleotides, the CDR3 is TGTGCCAGCAGCCCCACGACAGCCTATAATTCACCCCTCCACTTT. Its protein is CASSPTTAYNSPLHF.

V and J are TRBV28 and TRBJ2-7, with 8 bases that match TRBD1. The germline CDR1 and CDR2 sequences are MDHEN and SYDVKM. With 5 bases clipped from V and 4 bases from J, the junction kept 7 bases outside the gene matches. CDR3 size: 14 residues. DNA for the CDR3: TGTGCCAGCAGTGGGGGCAGGGGGCTGTACGAGCAGTACTTC. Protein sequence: CASSGGRGLYEQYF.

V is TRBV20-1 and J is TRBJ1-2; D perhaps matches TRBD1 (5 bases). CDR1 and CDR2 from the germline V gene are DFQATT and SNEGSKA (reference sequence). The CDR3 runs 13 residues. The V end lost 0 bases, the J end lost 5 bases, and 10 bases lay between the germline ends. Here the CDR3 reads CSARERAGYGYTF. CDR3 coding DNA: TGCAGTGCTAGAGAGCGGGCAGGGTATGGCTACACCTTC.

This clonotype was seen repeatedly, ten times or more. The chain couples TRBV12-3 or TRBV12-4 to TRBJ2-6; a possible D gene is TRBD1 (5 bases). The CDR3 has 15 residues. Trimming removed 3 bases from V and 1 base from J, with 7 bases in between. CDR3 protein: CASSFQGSGANVLTF. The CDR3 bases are TGTGCCAGCAGTTTTCAGGGTTCTGGGGCCAACGTCCTGACTTTC.

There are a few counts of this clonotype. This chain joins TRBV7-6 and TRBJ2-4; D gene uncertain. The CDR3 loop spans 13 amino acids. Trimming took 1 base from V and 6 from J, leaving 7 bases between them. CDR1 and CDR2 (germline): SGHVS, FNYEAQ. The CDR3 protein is CASSLVAGNIQYF. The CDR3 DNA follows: TGTGCCAGCAGCTTAGTCGCCGGAAACATTCAGTACTTC. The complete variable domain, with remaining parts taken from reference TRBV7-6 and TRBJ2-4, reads GAGVSQSPRYKVTKRGQDVALRCDPISGHVSLYWYRQALGQGPEFLTYFNYEAQQDKSGLPNDRFSAERPEGSISTLTIQRTEQRDSAMYRCASSLVAGNIQYFGAGTRLSVL.